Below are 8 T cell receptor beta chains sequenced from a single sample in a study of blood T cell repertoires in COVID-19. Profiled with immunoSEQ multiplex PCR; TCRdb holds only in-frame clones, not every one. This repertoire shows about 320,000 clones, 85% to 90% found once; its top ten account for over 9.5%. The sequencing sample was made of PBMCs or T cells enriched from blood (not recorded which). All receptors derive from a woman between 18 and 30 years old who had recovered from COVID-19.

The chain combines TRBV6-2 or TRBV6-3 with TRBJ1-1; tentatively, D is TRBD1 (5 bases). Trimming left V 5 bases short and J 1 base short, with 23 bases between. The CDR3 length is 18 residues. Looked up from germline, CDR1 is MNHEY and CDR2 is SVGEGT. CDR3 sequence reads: CASSPFLRLTEKNTEAFF. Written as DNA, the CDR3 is TGTGCCAGCAGTCCCTTCCTCCGCCTGACAGAGAAGAACACTGAAGCTTTCTTT.

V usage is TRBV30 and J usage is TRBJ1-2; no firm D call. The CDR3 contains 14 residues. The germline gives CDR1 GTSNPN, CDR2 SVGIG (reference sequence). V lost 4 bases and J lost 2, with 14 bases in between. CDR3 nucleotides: TGTGCCTGGAAACGGGAAGGCCCCAACTATGGCTACACCTTC. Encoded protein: CAWKREGPNYGYTF.

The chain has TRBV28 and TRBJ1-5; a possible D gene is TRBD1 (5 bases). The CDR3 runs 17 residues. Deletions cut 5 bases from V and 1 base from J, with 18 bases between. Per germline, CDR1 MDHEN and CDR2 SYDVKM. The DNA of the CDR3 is TGTGCCAGCAGTCCCACCCGACCCGGGGGGAGCAATCAGCCCCAGCATTTT. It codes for CASSPTRPGGSNQPQHF.

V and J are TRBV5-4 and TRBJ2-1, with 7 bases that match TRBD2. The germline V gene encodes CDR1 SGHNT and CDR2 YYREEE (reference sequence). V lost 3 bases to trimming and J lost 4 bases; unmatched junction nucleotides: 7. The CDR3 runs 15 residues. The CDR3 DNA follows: TGTGCCAGCAGCTCGGGGGAGGGGCTATACAATGAGCAGTTCTTC. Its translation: CASSSGEGLYNEQFF. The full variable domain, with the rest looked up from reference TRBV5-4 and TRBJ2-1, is ETGVTQSPTHLIKTRGQQVTLRCSSQSGHNTVSWYQQALGQGPQFIFQYYREEENGRGNFPPRFSGLQFPNYSSELNVNALELDDSALYLCASSSGEGLYNEQFFGPGTRLTVL.

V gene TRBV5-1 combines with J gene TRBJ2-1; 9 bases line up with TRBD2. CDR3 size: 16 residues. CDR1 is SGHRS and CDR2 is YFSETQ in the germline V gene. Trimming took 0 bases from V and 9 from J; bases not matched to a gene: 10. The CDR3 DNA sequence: TGCGCCAGCAGCTTGGGACTAGCGGTTGGTATACGTGAGCAGTTCTTC. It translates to CASSLGLAVGIREQFF.

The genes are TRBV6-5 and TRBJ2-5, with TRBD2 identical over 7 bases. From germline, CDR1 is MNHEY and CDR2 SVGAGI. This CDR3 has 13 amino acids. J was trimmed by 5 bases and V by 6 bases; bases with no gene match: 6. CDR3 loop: CASRTSLTETQYF. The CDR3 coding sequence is TGTGCCAGCAGGACTAGCCTCACGGAGACCCAGTACTTC.

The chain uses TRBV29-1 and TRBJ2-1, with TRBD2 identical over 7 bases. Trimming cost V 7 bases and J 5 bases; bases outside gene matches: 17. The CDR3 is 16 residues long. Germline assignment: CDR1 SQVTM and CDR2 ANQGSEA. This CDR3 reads CSGISGGAGEHNEQFF. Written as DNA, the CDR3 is TGCAGCGGTATCTCGGGAGGCGCGGGGGAGCACAATGAGCAGTTCTTC.

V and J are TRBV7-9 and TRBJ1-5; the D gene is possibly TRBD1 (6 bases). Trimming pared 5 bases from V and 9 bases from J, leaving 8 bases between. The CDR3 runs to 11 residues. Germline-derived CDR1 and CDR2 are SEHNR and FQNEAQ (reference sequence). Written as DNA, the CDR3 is TGTGCCAGCAGCCTGACAGGGCCCCAGCATTTT. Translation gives CASSLTGPQHF.